The 32 T cell receptor beta chains in this list originate from one sample, sequenced in a study of OX40 agonist ivuxolimab in advanced cancers. Libraries came from the immunoSEQ multiplex PCR assay. TCRdb provides this immuneACCESS table in a form limited to in-frame rearrangements. Some clones are lacking; in checked studies, under half of them reflect an unresolved V gene, and why the rest are absent is not known. This sample holds about 18,000 clones; around three quarters were observed only once. The ten most abundant clones make up 14% to 15% of the sample. The sample was CD4+ or CD8+ T cells sorted from blood, taken in a trial of the OX40 agonist ivuxolimab. The receptors originated from an adult with an advanced solid tumor such as melanoma, head and neck, liver or kidney cancer.

The chain links TRBV7-2 to TRBJ2-5; weak D call: TRBD1 (6 bases). The CDR3 consists of 13 residues. Germline CDR1 is SGHTA and CDR2 is FQGNSA. The V end lost 3 bases, the J end lost 4 bases, and 9 bases lay between the germline ends. The CDR3 DNA follows: TGTGCCAGCAGCTTCGGGACAAGAGAGACCCAGTACTTC. This sequence encodes CASSFGTRETQYF.

CDR3: CASSQDSGRSDMNTEAFF. The CDR3 nucleotides are TGTGCCAGCAGCCAAGATTCGGGCAGGTCGGACATGAACACTGAAGCTTTCTTT. The rearrangement uses TRBV4-2 and TRBJ1-1, with a weak D call TRBD1 (5 bases). The V end was cut by 0 bases, the J end by 0 bases, with 17 bases between. The CDR3 extends over 18 amino acids. Per germline, CDR1 LGHNA and CDR2 YNFKEQ.

This sequence joins TRBV5-4 and TRBJ1-4; TRBD1 might be the D (6 bases). The CDR3 spans 14 residues. Deletions cut 0 bases from V and 8 bases from J, with 11 bases between. Looked up from germline, CDR1 is SGHNT and CDR2 is YYREEE (reference sequence). In DNA form, the CDR3 reads TGTGCCAGCAGCTTGGGGGGGCGGAACGAAAAACTGTTTTTT. The encoded protein is CASSLGGRNEKLFF.

This clone turned up a few times. The V gene is TRBV9, the J gene TRBJ2-3, with D maybe TRBD2 (6 bases). The V gene's germline CDR1 is SGDLS and CDR2 YYNGEE. Between the trimmed V and J ends, which lost 4 bases and 4 bases, there was a span of 13 bases. The CDR3 has 14 amino acids. The CDR3 loop reads CASSRRVGADTQYF. The DNA for the CDR3 is TGTGCCAGCAGCCGGAGGGTCGGGGCAGATACGCAGTATTTT.

This clone came up once. The chain carries TRBV19 and TRBJ2-4, with D maybe TRBD2 (5 bases). V dropped 6 bases and J dropped 6 bases, with 15 bases sitting between them. Germline V gene sequence: CDR1 LNHDA, CDR2 SQIVND (reference sequence). There are 14 residues in the CDR3. Here the CDR3 reads CASSVGVAANIQYF. Here the CDR3 DNA reads TGTGCCAGTAGCGTCGGGGTCGCCGCAAACATTCAGTACTTC.

This clone has only a few counts. This sequence joins TRBV6-4 and TRBJ2-7; D ambiguous. The V end was cut by 3 bases, the J end by 5 bases, with 11 bases between. The germline V gene encodes CDR1 MRHNA and CDR2 SNTAGT. The CDR3 consists of 13 residues. The CDR3 nucleotides are TGTGCCAGCAGTGAAAGTAGCCGCCACGAGCAGTACTTC. Translation: CASSESSRHEQYF.

The rearrangement links TRBV9 to TRBJ2-3, with 7 bases matching TRBD2. Germline-derived CDR1 and CDR2 are SGDLS and YYNGEE. This CDR3 is 16 amino acids long. With V trimmed by 0 bases and J by 3 bases, 7 bases remained unmatched. CDR3 bases: TGTGCCAGCAGCGTAGCGGCTAGCGGACGAACAGATACGCAGTATTTT. It encodes CASSVAASGRTDTQYF.

The rearrangement joins TRBV5-1 to TRBJ2-1, with 7 bases that match TRBD1. Germline values: CDR1 SGHRS, CDR2 YFSETQ. After removal of 0 bases from V and 7 bases from J, the junction contained 10 bases not matched to a gene. The CDR3 has 16 residues. The CDR3 region is CASSLGARGNQNEQFF. The CDR3 DNA follows: TGCGCCAGCAGCTTGGGGGCCAGGGGGAATCAAAATGAGCAGTTCTTC.

The V gene is TRBV5-1, the J gene TRBJ2-7, with TRBD1 as a possible D gene (6 bases). This CDR3 spans 14 amino acids. Trimming removed 1 base from V and 7 bases from J, with 15 bases in between. CDR1 and CDR2 from the germline V gene are SGHRS and YFSETQ. CDR3 loop: CASSLSSRGWEQYF. As DNA, the CDR3 is TGCGCCAGCAGCTTGTCTTCGAGGGGGTGGGAGCAGTACTTC.

The chain has TRBV7-6 and TRBJ2-3, with a possible D match to TRBD1 (5 bases). V lost 6 bases and J lost 1, with 11 bases in between. Germline V gene sequence: CDR1 SGHVS, CDR2 FNYEAQ. The CDR3 consists of 14 residues. The CDR3 nucleotides read TGTGCCAGCAGTTCCTGGGGCGGCACAGATACGCAGTATTTT. It specifies CASSSWGGTDTQYF. The full variable domain, its missing parts supplied by reference TRBV7-6 and TRBJ2-3, is GAGVSQSPRYKVTKRGQDVALRCDPISGHVSLYWYRQALGQGPEFLTYFNYEAQQDKSGLPNDRFSAERPEGSISTLTIQRTEQRDSAMYRCASSSWGGTDTQYFGPGTRLTVL.

The sample holds a few counts of this clone. This rearrangement joins TRBV4-1 to TRBJ1-5; 9 nucleotides line up with TRBD1. V was clipped by 3 bases and J by 3 bases; unmatched bases: 18. The CDR3 covers 20 residues. Germline CDR1 MGHRA, CDR2 YSYEKL. The DNA of the CDR3 is TGCGCCAGCAGCCACCGCAGCAACAGGGGGCGGCTACAAAACAATCAGCCCCAGCATTTT. As protein: CASSHRSNRGRLQNNQPQHF.

This chain connects TRBV5-6 to TRBJ1-2; tentatively, D is TRBD1 (6 bases). The V gene's germline CDR1 is SGHDT and CDR2 YYEEEE. V was pared by 4 bases and J by 3 bases, with 13 bases between. The CDR3 is 14 residues long. The DNA of the CDR3 is TGTGCCAGCAGCAAATTACAGGGCTACTATGGCTACACCTTC. Protein: CASSKLQGYYGYTF.

The chain recombines TRBV9 with TRBJ1-6; 7 nucleotides line up with TRBD1. Germline V gene lookup returns CDR1 SGDLS and CDR2 YYNGEE. The CDR3 runs to 15 residues. V shed 0 bases, J shed 6 bases, and the junction held 3 bases outside the gene matches. The CDR3 DNA is TGTGCCAGCAGCGTAGCGGGACAGACTAATTCACCCCTCCACTTT. It yields the protein CASSVAGQTNSPLHF.

V gene TRBV5-5 combines with J gene TRBJ1-5; the D is unclear. The CDR3 covers 12 residues. V shed 4 bases and J shed 2 bases, with 4 bases lying between them. CDR1 SGHKS and CDR2 YYEKEE come from the germline V gene (reference sequence). CDR3 protein: CASSLGNQPQHF. CDR3 nucleotide sequence: TGTGCCAGCAGCCTTGGCAATCAGCCCCAGCATTTT.

This sequence joins TRBV9 and TRBJ2-1, with D perhaps matching TRBD2 (5 bases). V lost 3 bases and J lost 2, with 15 bases in between. There are 16 residues in the CDR3. Germline assignment: CDR1 SGDLS and CDR2 YYNGEE. The CDR3 DNA sequence: TGTGCCAGCAGCGCCCCGAAAGCGGAGGCCTACAATGAGCAGTTCTTC. It specifies CASSAPKAEAYNEQFF. Full variable domain (missing parts from reference TRBV9 and TRBJ2-1): DSGVTQTPKHLITATGQRVTLRCSPRSGDLSVYWYQQSLDQGLQFLIQYYNGEERAKGNILERFSAQQFPDLHSELNLSSLELGDSALYFCASSAPKAEAYNEQFFGPGTRLTVL.

The chain employs TRBV6-4 and TRBJ1-2; maybe TRBD1 (5 bases). With 9 bases removed from V and 1 base from J, the gap between germline ends came to 15 bases. Germline CDR1 and CDR2: MRHNA and SNTAGT. The CDR3 is 14 amino acids. CDR3: CASYLGHLNYGYTF. The CDR3 nucleotides read TGTGCCAGTTACCTAGGACACCTTAACTATGGCTACACCTTC.

The chain is built from TRBV28 and TRBJ1-5; D ambiguous. The CDR3 has 14 amino acids. Germline CDR1 reads MDHEN; CDR2 reads SYDVKM. Between the trimmed V and J ends, which lost 2 bases and 7 bases, there was a span of 12 bases. CDR3: CASSLQTMGQPQHF. CDR3 DNA sequence: TGTGCCAGCAGTTTACAGACTATGGGGCAGCCCCAGCATTTT.

The chain employs TRBV7-8 and TRBJ2-1; 7 bases match TRBD1. V dropped 5 bases and J dropped 9; count of bases not matched to a gene: 16. The CDR3 sequence is 16 residues long. Germline V gene data show CDR1 as SGHVS and CDR2 as FQNEAQ. The CDR3 loop is CASSNLRQGTAGEQFF. CDR3 sequence (DNA): TGTGCCAGCAGCAACCTCCGACAGGGTACGGCCGGTGAGCAGTTCTTC.

J is TRBJ1-4 and V is TRBV14; D call uncertain. Germline loops: CDR1 SGHDN, CDR2 FVKESK. This CDR3 region has 15 residues. Trimming shortened V by 1 base and J by 4 bases, and 10 bases separated the two germline ends. Here the CDR3 reads CASSQGRENNEKLFF. In DNA, the CDR3 is TGTGCCAGCAGCCAAGGCCGAGAGAATAATGAAAAACTGTTTTTT.

V usage is TRBV7-2 and J usage is TRBJ2-5; 7 nucleotides agree with TRBD1. Trimming removed 2 bases from V and 1 base from J; junction bases left unmatched: 7. Germline V gene data show CDR1 as SGHTA and CDR2 as FQGNSA. This CDR3 spans 16 amino acids. This chain's CDR3 is CASSLRRGRLQETQYF. The CDR3 coding sequence is TGTGCCAGCAGCTTAAGAAGGGGGCGCCTCCAAGAGACCCAGTACTTC.

J is TRBJ1-2 and V is TRBV6-1; 9 bases align to TRBD1. CDR1 MNHNS and CDR2 SASEGT come from the germline V gene. The CDR3 has 14 amino acids. Trimming took 3 bases from V and 8 from J; bases not matched to a gene: 7. CDR3 loop: CASSDNRGPGGYTF. DNA of the CDR3: TGTGCCAGCAGTGATAACAGGGGGCCAGGCGGCTACACCTTC.

This chain links TRBV13 with TRBJ2-1, with no clear D. V was clipped by 1 base and J by 6 bases, with 7 bases between them. The CDR3 is made up of 13 amino acids. The V gene's germline CDR1 is PRHDT and CDR2 FYEKMQ (reference sequence). CDR3 nucleotides: TGTGCCAGCAGCTTAGAGGTTGGCAATGAGCAGTTCTTC. Translation gives CASSLEVGNEQFF.

The CDR3 protein is CASSPAGVGSYGYTF. The CDR3 DNA reads TGTGCCAGCTCACCAGCCGGGGTCGGGAGCTATGGCTACACCTTC. The chain recombines TRBV18 with TRBJ1-2; no definite D call. The CDR3 extends over 15 amino acids. Trimming cost V 2 bases and J 4 bases, with 14 bases left between them. From germline, CDR1 is KGHSH and CDR2 LQKENI.

The CDR3 here is CASSPFTGGSTGELFF. CDR3 sequence (DNA): TGTGCCAGCTCACCATTTACAGGGGGCAGCACCGGGGAGCTGTTTTTT. The chain links TRBV18 to TRBJ2-2; 9 bases are shared with TRBD1. The CDR3 runs 16 residues. Per germline, CDR1 KGHSH and CDR2 LQKENI. The V segment lost 2 bases and the J segment 4 bases; nucleotides outside the gene matches: 5.

This chain joins TRBV4-3 and TRBJ1-5; 8 positions agree with TRBD1. The CDR3 is 14 residues long. CDR1 and CDR2 (germline): LGHNA, YSLEER. V lost 0 bases, J lost 7 bases, and 2 bases stayed unmatched. CDR3 DNA: TGCGCCAGCAGCCAAGATCCAGGGGGCCAGCCCCAGCATTTT. Its translation is CASSQDPGGQPQHF.

The V and J genes are TRBV5-1 and TRBJ1-6; tentative D call: TRBD1 (5 bases). The CDR3 spans 16 residues. Trimming took 4 bases from V and 10 from J, leaving 21 bases between them. Germline values: CDR1 SGHRS, CDR2 YFSETQ. CDR3 loop: CASSPGDRPRGSPLHF. CDR3 DNA: TGCGCCAGCAGCCCGGGGGACCGCCCCAGAGGCTCACCCCTCCACTTT.

In DNA form, the CDR3 reads TGTGCCAGCAGCTTCCCGAACACCGGGGAGCTGTTTTTT. It yields the protein CASSFPNTGELFF. The chain has TRBV7-9 and TRBJ2-2; D unresolved. Trimming stripped 3 bases from V and 0 bases from J, with 2 bases between. Germline lookup yields CDR1 SEHNR and CDR2 FQNEAQ (reference sequence). This CDR3 is built from 13 residues. Together with reference TRBV7-9 and TRBJ2-2, the CDR3 gives the full variable domain: DTGVSQNPRHKITKRGQNVTFRCDPISEHNRLYWYRQTLGQGPEFLTYFQNEAQLEKSRLLSDRFSAERPKGSFSTLEIQRTEQGDSAMYLCASSFPNTGELFFGEGSRLTVL.

This clone showed up just once. The chain carries TRBV6-1 and TRBJ2-2; no firm D call. Germline V lookup: CDR1 MNHNS, CDR2 SASEGT. The CDR3 runs 14 residues. Deletions cut 0 bases from V and 6 bases from J, with 8 bases between. CDR3 sequence (DNA): TGTGCCAGCAGTGAAGCGCTTGGGGCCGGGGAGCTGTTTTTT. It yields the protein CASSEALGAGELFF.

The CDR3 sequence is CASSRQGRSYEQYF. DNA for the CDR3: TGTGCCAGCAGTAGACAGGGGCGTTCCTACGAGCAGTACTTC. J is TRBJ2-7 and V is TRBV6-5; 8 positions agree with TRBD1. Trimming cost V 5 bases and J 1 base; bases outside gene matches: 4. This CDR3 is built from 14 residues. Germline lookup yields CDR1 MNHEY and CDR2 SVGAGI.

The chain has TRBV11-2 and TRBJ2-2, with no clear D. Germline CDR1 SGHAT, CDR2 FQNNGV. The length of the CDR3 is 15 residues. Trimming took off 3 bases at V and 4 bases at J, with 12 bases between the two ends. The CDR3 here is CASSFGREGTGELFF. CDR3 sequence (DNA): TGTGCCAGCAGCTTTGGTAGGGAAGGCACCGGGGAGCTGTTTTTT.

This rearrangement joins TRBV25-1 to TRBJ2-1, with 7 bases lining up with TRBD2. In germline, CDR1 is MGHDK, CDR2 SYGVNS. V lost 3 bases and J lost 1; bases outside the gene matches: 6. This CDR3 region has 16 residues. This CDR3 reads CASSDPRGSSYNEQFF. The CDR3 bases are TGTGCCAGCAGTGACCCTCGCGGGAGTTCCTACAATGAGCAGTTCTTC.

This chain uses TRBV28 with TRBJ2-1; D uncertain. Germline loops: CDR1 MDHEN, CDR2 SYDVKM. The V gene lost 3 bases and the J gene lost 4 bases, with 7 bases spanning the gap. The CDR3 consists of 13 residues. DNA for the CDR3: TGTGCCAGCAGTTTGCTCAGGTACAATGAGCAGTTCTTC. This sequence encodes CASSLLRYNEQFF.